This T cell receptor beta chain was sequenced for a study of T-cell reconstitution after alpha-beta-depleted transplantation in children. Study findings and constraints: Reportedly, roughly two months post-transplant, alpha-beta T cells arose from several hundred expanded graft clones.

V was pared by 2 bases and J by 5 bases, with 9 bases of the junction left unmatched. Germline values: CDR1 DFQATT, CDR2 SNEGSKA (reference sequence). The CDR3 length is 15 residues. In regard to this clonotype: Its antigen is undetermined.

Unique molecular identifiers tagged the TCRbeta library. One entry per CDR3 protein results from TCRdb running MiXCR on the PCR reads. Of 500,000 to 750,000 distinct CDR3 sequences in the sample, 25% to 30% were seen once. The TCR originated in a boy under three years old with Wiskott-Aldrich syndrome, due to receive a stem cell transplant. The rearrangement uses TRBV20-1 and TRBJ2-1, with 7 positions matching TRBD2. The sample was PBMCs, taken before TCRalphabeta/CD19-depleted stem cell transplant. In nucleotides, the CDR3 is TGCAGTGCTAGAAACGGGACTACCCGAAACAATGAGCAGTTCTTC. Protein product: CSARNGTTRNNEQFF.